The rows below give T cell receptor beta chains drawn from one sample of a study of CD8 T cells in Susac syndrome. Each CDR3 protein gets one entry after TCRdb re-called the immunoSEQ multiplex PCR reads with MiXCR. The repertoire holds over 100,000 distinct CDR3 sequences, with 80% to 95% as singletons. Input material: CD4+ T cells from PBMCs. The receptors here all came from a human donor in good health. CDR3s include the opening cysteine and the closing phenylalanine or tryptophan. The order of the fields is CDR3 protein, J gene, V gene, CDR3 length.

CDR3aa: CASRTAGAAKNIQYF
j_gene: TRBJ2-4
v_gene: TRBV6-2/TRBV6-3
len: 15

CDR3aa: CASSQDRYQPQHF
j_gene: TRBJ1-5
v_gene: TRBV4-1
len: 13

CDR3aa: CASSLLGTGGTEAFF
j_gene: TRBJ1-1
v_gene: TRBV28
len: 15

CDR3aa: CASSLGISYRETQYF
j_gene: TRBJ2-5
v_gene: TRBV11-2
len: 15

CDR3aa: CASSLALEGTDTQYF
j_gene: TRBJ2-3
v_gene: TRBV7-9
len: 15

CDR3aa: CASSGDVVYEQYF
j_gene: TRBJ2-7
v_gene: TRBV2
len: 13

CDR3aa: CSVGVQDTQYF
j_gene: TRBJ2-3
v_gene: TRBV29-1
len: 11

CDR3aa: CASSPGTQAKREQFF
j_gene: TRBJ2-1
v_gene: TRBV12-3/TRBV12-4
len: 15

CDR3aa: CASSFSDTEAFF
j_gene: TRBJ1-1
v_gene: TRBV7-2
len: 12

CDR3aa: CASSDDWGADTQYF
j_gene: TRBJ2-3
v_gene: TRBV6-2/TRBV6-3
len: 14

CDR3aa: CSPGSFGQPQHF
j_gene: TRBJ1-5
v_gene: TRBV20-1
len: 12

CDR3aa: CASAQGGDTEAFF
j_gene: TRBJ1-1
v_gene: TRBV5-1
len: 13

CDR3aa: CASTDPRGGIDTQYF
j_gene: TRBJ2-3
v_gene: TRBV19
len: 15

CDR3aa: CASSVDPQGSYEQYF
j_gene: TRBJ2-7
v_gene: TRBV9
len: 15

CDR3aa: CASSQDPTGTSVNEQFF
j_gene: TRBJ2-1
v_gene: TRBV3-1
len: 17

CDR3aa: CASSSSGGSYNEQFF
j_gene: TRBJ2-1
v_gene: TRBV5-4
len: 15

CDR3aa: CATSGSEGTSGLNSYNEQFF
j_gene: TRBJ2-1
v_gene: TRBV5-1
len: 20

CDR3aa: CASRTGQGPCFSYEQYF
j_gene: TRBJ2-7
v_gene: TRBV27
len: 17

CDR3aa: CAIGPRNTEAFF
j_gene: TRBJ1-1
v_gene: TRBV10-3
len: 12

CDR3aa: CSATGQPGGEQYF
j_gene: TRBJ2-7
v_gene: TRBV20-1
len: 13

CDR3aa: CSAGSATDSNQPQHF
j_gene: TRBJ1-5
v_gene: TRBV20-1
len: 15

CDR3aa: CASSEGGAADTQYF
j_gene: TRBJ2-3
v_gene: TRBV6-1
len: 14

CDR3aa: CASNQGRSDGYTF
j_gene: TRBJ1-2
v_gene: TRBV6-2/TRBV6-3
len: 13

CDR3aa: CASSLGRDRPKAFF
j_gene: TRBJ1-1
v_gene: TRBV7-9
len: 14

CDR3aa: CASSPTGTVYEQYF
j_gene: TRBJ2-7
v_gene: TRBV19
len: 14

CDR3aa: CASSYFGGTDTQYF
j_gene: TRBJ2-3
v_gene: TRBV6-6
len: 14

CDR3aa: CASRWNTEAFF
j_gene: TRBJ1-1
v_gene: TRBV3-1
len: 11

CDR3aa: CASPTPAESNQPQHF
j_gene: TRBJ1-5
v_gene: TRBV6-2/TRBV6-3
len: 15

CDR3aa: CASSGQRANYGYTF
j_gene: TRBJ1-2
v_gene: TRBV5-4
len: 14

CDR3aa: CASSSRGGNTGDYGYTF
j_gene: TRBJ1-2
v_gene: TRBV7-3
len: 17